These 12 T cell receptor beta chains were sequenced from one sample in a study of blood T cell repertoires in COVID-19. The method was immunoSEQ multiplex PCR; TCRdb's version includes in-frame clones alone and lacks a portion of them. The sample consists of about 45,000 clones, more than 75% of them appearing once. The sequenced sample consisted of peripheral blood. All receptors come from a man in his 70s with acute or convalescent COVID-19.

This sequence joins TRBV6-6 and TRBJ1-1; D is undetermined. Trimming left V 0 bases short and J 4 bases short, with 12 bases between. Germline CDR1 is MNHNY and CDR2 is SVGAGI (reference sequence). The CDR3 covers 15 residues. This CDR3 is CASSYSQSGSTEAFF. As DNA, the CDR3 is TGTGCCAGCAGTTACTCACAGTCGGGGAGCACTGAAGCTTTCTTT.

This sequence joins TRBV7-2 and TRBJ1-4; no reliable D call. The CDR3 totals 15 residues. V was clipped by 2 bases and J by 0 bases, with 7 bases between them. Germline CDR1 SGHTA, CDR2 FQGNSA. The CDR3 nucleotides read TGTGCCAGCAGCTTAAGAGGCACAACTAATGAAAAACTGTTTTTT. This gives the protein CASSLRGTTNEKLFF.

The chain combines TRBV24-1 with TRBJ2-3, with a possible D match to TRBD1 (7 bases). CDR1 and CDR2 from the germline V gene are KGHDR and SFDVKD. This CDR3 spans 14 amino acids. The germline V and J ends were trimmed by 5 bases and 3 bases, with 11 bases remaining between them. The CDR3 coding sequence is TGTGCCACCAGTGGCAGGGGGAGGACAGATACGCAGTATTTT. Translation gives CATSGRGRTDTQYF.

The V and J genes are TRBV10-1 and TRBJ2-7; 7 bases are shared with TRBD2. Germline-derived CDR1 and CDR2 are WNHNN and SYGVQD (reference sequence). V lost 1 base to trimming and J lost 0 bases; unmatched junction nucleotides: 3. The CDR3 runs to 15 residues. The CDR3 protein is CASSEWGGSSYEQYF. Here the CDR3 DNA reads TGCGCCAGCAGTGAGTGGGGGGGAAGCTCCTACGAGCAGTACTTC.

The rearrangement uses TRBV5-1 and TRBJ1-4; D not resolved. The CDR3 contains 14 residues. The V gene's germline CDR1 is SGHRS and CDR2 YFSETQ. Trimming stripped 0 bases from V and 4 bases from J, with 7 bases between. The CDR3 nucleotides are TGCGCCAGCAGCTTGGGAGGTAGTAATGAAAAACTGTTTTTT. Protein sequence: CASSLGGSNEKLFF.

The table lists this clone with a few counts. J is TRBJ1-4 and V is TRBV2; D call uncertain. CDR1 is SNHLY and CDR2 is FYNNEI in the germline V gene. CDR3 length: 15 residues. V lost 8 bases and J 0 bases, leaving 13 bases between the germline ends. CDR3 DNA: TGTGCCAGCCGGCCCGGTGAGGCAACTAATGAAAAACTGTTTTTT. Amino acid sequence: CASRPGEATNEKLFF.

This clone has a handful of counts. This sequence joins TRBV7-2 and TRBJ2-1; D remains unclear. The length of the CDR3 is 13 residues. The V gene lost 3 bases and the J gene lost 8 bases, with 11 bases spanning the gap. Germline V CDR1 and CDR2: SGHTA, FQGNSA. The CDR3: CASSFLRVDEQFF. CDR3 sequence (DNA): TGTGCCAGCAGCTTTTTACGAGTGGATGAGCAGTTCTTC.

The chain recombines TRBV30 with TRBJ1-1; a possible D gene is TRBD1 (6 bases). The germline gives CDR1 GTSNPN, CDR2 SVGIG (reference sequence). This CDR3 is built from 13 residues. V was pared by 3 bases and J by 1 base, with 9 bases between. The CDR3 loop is CAWSRQANTEAFF. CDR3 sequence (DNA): TGTGCCTGGAGCCGACAGGCGAACACTGAAGCTTTCTTT.

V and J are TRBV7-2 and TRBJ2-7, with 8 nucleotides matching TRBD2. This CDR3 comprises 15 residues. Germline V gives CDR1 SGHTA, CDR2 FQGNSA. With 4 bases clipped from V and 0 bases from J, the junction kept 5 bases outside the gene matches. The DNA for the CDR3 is TGTGCCAGCAGCTCCCGAAGCGGGGGCTCCTACGAGCAGTACTTC. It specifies CASSSRSGGSYEQYF.

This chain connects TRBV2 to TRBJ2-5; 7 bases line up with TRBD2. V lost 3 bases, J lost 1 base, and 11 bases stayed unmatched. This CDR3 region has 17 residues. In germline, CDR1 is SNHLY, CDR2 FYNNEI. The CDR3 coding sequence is TGTGCCAGCAGTGAGGCCCGCGGGGGAGGCGGCCAAGAGACCCAGTACTTC. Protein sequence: CASSEARGGGGQETQYF.

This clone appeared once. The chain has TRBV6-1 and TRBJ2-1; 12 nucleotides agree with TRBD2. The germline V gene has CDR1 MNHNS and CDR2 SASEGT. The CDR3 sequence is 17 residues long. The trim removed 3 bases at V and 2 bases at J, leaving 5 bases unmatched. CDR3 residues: CASSDLTSGGAYNEQFF. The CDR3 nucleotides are TGTGCCAGCAGTGACCTGACTAGCGGGGGTGCCTACAATGAGCAGTTCTTC.

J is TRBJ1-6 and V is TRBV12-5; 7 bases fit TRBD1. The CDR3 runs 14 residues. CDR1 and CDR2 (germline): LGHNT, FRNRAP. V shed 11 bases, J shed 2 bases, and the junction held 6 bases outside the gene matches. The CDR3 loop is CASQGGPYNSPLHF. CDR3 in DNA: TGTGCTTCTCAGGGGGGACCCTATAATTCACCCCTCCACTTT.